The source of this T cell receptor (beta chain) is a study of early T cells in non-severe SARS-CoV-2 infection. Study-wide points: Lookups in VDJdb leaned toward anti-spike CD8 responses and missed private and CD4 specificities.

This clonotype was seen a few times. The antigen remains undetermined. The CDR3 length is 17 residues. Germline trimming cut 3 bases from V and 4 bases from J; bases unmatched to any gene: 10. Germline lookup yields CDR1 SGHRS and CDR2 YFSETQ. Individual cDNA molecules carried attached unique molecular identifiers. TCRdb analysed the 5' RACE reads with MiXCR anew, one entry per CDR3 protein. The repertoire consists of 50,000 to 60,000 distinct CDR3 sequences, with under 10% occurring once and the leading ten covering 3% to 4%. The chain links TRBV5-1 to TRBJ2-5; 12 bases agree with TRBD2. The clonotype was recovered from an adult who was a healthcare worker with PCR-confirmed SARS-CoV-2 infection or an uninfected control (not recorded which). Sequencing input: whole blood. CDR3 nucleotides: TGCGCCAGCAGCTCAAGGACTAGCGGGATGGGTAGAGAGACCCAGTACTTC. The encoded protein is CASSSRTSGMGRETQYF.